Included here is one TCR beta chain sequence, with context. Original methodology: Reference gene primer amplification yielded estimated nucleated cell counts. TCRdb's table, derived via immunoSEQ multiplex PCR, lists solely in-frame clones and lacks some. The V and J calls and clone size are taken from that table; D and trimming were inferred from the DNA. The table records hundreds of thousands of clones, about 80% of them present only once. The data derive from a study of blood T cell repertoires in COVID-19. At the level of the study: Samples of COVID-19 (acute and convalescent) were obtained from the United States, Italy and Spain. T cells, B-cell-depleted T cells, or PBMCs provided the cDNA or gDNA that served as material.

CDR3 length: 14 amino acids. CDR1 is MRHNA and CDR2 is SNTAGT in the germline V gene. The junction had 6 bases not matched to a gene; V was cut back by 6 bases and J by 4 bases. Cohorts were determined from participant-reported clinical history. This receptor was identified in a woman between 45 and 65 years old who had been exposed to COVID-19. Sequencing was done on a sample of PBMCs or T cells enriched from blood (not recorded which). The rearrangement links TRBV6-4 to TRBJ2-7; 10 bases match TRBD1. CDR3 region: CASSRDRGSYEQYF. In DNA, the CDR3 is TGTGCCAGCAGCCGGGACAGGGGTTCGTACGAGCAGTACTTC.